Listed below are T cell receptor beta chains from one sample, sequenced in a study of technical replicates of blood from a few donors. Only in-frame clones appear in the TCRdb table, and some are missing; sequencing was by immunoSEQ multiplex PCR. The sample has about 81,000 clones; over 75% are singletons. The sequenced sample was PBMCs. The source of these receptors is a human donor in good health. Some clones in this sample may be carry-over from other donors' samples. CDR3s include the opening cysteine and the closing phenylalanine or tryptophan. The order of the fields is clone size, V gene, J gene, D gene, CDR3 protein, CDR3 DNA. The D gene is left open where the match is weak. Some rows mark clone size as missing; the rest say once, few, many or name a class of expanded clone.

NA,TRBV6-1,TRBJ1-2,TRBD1,CASWDRDYGYTF,TGTGCCAGCTGGGACAGGGACTATGGCTACACCTTC
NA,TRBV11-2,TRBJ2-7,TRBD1,CASSYTGVAYEQYF,TGTGCCAGCAGCTATACAGGGGTCGCCTACGAGCAGTACTTC
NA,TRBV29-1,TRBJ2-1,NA,CSVEPGNEQFF,TGCAGCGTTGAACCGGGAAATGAGCAGTTCTTC
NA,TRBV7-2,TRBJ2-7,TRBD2,CASSLGTSGNEQYF,TGTGCCAGCAGCCTGGGGACTAGCGGGAACGAGCAGTACTTC
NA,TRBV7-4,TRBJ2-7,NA,CASSTVEWETSHEQYF,TGTGCCAGCAGCACCGTCGAGTGGGAGACGAGCCACGAGCAGTACTTC
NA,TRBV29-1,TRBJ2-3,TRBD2,CSVDTSGRTDTQYF,TGCAGCGTTGATACTAGCGGGAGGACAGATACGCAGTATTTT
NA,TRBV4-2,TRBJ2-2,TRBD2,CASSQSLAGGPSAGELFF,TGTGCCAGCAGCCAATCTCTAGCGGGGGGACCCAGCGCCGGGGAGCTGTTTTTT
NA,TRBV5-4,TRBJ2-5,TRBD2,CASSLPGLASKTQYF,TGTGCCAGCAGCTTGCCGGGACTAGCGTCGAAGACCCAGTACTTC
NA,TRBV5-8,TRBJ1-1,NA,CASRPTGSDTEAFF,TGTGCCAGCAGGCCCACAGGGTCCGACACTGAAGCTTTCTTT
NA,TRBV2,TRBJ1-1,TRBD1,CASSTTGLNTEAFF,TGTGCCAGCAGTACGACAGGGTTGAACACTGAAGCTTTCTTT
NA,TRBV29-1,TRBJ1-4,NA,CSVGQGPNEKLFF,TGCAGCGTTGGGCAGGGGCCTAATGAAAAACTGTTTTTT
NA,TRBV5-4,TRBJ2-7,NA,CASSTTRSEQYF,TGTGCCAGCAGCACTACTAGGTCCGAGCAGTACTTC
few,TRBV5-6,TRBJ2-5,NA,CASSLVTATETQYF,TGTGCCAGCAGCTTGGTTACAGCTACGGAGACCCAGTACTTC
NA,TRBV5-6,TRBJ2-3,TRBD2,CASSLTGLAVTDTQYF,TGTGCCAGCAGCTTGACGGGACTAGCGGTCACAGATACGCAGTATTTT
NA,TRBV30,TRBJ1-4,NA,CAWRQANEKLFF,TGTGCCTGGAGGCAGGCTAATGAAAAACTGTTTTTT
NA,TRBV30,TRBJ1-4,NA,CAWSGQVREKLFF,TGTGCCTGGAGTGGACAGGTCAGGGAAAAACTGTTTTTT
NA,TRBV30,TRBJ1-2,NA,CAWSVADGYTF,TGTGCCTGGAGTGTAGCTGATGGCTACACCTTC
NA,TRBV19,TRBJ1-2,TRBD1,CASSTLGGQGAGYTF,TGTGCCAGTAGTACCCTCGGGGGACAGGGAGCCGGCTACACCTTC
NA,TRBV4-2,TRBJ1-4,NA,CASSQEPGATNEKLFF,TGTGCCAGCAGCCAAGAACCAGGGGCAACTAATGAAAAACTGTTTTTT
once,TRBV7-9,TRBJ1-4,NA,CASSTQFREGIEKLFF,TGTGCCAGCAGCACTCAATTCAGGGAAGGGATCGAAAAACTGTTTTTT
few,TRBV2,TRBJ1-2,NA,CASFRLTANYGYTF,TGTGCCAGCTTTAGACTAACAGCTAACTATGGCTACACCTTC